This entry lists 5 T cell receptor beta chains sequenced from one sample in a study of blood T cell repertoires in COVID-19. Some clones are missing from TCRdb's copy, which holds only in-frame ones; the method was immunoSEQ multiplex PCR. The repertoire holds hundreds of thousands of clones, 65% to 90% seen once, with about 9.3% in the top ten. Specimen: PBMCs or T cells enriched from blood (not recorded which). These receptors were collected from a woman aged 45-65 years with acute COVID-19.

The V gene is TRBV5-1, the J gene TRBJ1-6, with TRBD1 matching 7 bases. Germline V gene sequence: CDR1 SGHRS, CDR2 YFSETQ. The CDR3 consists of 15 residues. V dropped 0 bases and J dropped 9; count of bases not matched to a gene: 6. CDR3 residues: CASSLGRGQSSPLHF. In DNA, the CDR3 is TGCGCCAGCAGCTTGGGCAGGGGACAGAGTTCACCCCTCCACTTT.

V and J are TRBV5-5 and TRBJ2-5; 9 positions agree with TRBD2. V dropped 0 bases and J dropped 2; count of bases not matched to a gene: 8. Per the germline V gene, CDR1 is SGHKS and CDR2 is YYEKEE (reference sequence). The CDR3 sequence is 17 residues long. The CDR3 bases are TGTGCCAGCAGCTTGGCGCTAGCGGGGACTCTTCAAGAGACCCAGTACTTC. This translates into CASSLALAGTLQETQYF.

The rearrangement joins TRBV21-1 to TRBJ1-2; TRBD1, the D gene given by the table, was not confirmed from the DNA. TRBV21-1 is deemed a pseudogene. The CDR3 extends over 15 amino acids. This chain's CDR3 is CASSTRDRDCNGYTF. CDR3 sequence (DNA): TGTGCCAGCAGCACCCGGGACAGGGATTGCAATGGCTACACCTTC.

The J gene is TRBJ2-5, the V gene TRBV11-2, with TRBD2 matching 9 bases. This CDR3 is built from 16 residues. Germline CDR1 SGHAT, CDR2 FQNNGV. The junction had 12 bases not matched to a gene; V was cut back by 5 bases and J by 5 bases. The CDR3 loop reads CASSPESGGLVETQYF. The CDR3 region has the DNA TGTGCCAGCAGCCCCGAGAGCGGGGGGCTCGTGGAGACCCAGTACTTC.

V usage is TRBV7-3 and J usage is TRBJ2-7; 8 bases match TRBD1. The trim removed 5 bases at V and 2 bases at J, leaving 8 bases unmatched. CDR3 length equals 15 residues. Germline loops: CDR1 SGHTA, CDR2 FQGTGA. The CDR3 bases are TGTGCCAGCAGCCCCAGGGACAGGAGCACCTACGAGCAGTACTTC. As protein: CASSPRDRSTYEQYF.